A selection of T cell receptor beta chains follows, all from one sample in a study of metastatic and nonmetastatic thyroid tumors. MiXCR re-clonotyped the PCR reads for TCRdb. The table shows some 10,000 clones, with approximately 24% occurring only once. Sequencing was carried out using tumor tissue. Source of these receptors: a female donor with papillary thyroid cancer or a benign thyroid nodule (not recorded which). Some clones in this sample may be carry-over from other donors' samples. Each CDR3 is given with its conserved first and last residue. The order of the fields is clone size, D gene, J gene, CDR3 length, V gene, CDR3 protein, CDR3 DNA. The D gene is left open where the match is weak. Not every row has a clone size; where given, it reads once, few, many or a size class.

>NA|NA|TRBJ2-2|16|TRBV11-2
CASSLEPGANTGELFF
TGTGCCAGCAGCTTAGAACCGGGAGCGAACACCGGGGAGCTGTTTTTT
>NA|TRBD2|TRBJ2-1|17|TRBV7-6
CASSPSLAGRGWNEQFF
TGTGCCAGCAGCCCTTCTTTAGCGGGGAGAGGTTGGAATGAGCAGTTCTTC
>NA|TRBD2|TRBJ2-1|15|TRBV10-3
CAIRGLAGGDNEQFF
TGTGCCATCCGGGGTCTAGCGGGAGGGGACAATGAGCAGTTCTTC
>few|NA|TRBJ1-1|14|TRBV27
CASSLSAVNTEAFF
TGTGCCAGCAGTTTATCGGCGGTGAACACTGAAGCTTTCTTT
>NA|TRBD2|TRBJ2-2|19|TRBV28
CASSQYVAGRGSVTGELFF
TGTGCCAGCAGTCAATACGTCGCCGGGCGGGGGTCCGTGACCGGGGAGCTGTTTTTT
>NA|TRBD1|TRBJ2-2|16|TRBV11-1
CASSSIQGGSTGELFF
TGTGCCAGCAGCTCAATACAGGGGGGTAGCACCGGGGAGCTGTTTTTT
>NA|NA|TRBJ2-7|13|TRBV28
CASSGGLGYEQYF
TGTGCCAGCAGTGGAGGCCTAGGCTACGAGCAGTACTTC
>NA|TRBD2|TRBJ2-7|13|TRBV2
CASSPPGGYEQYF
TGTGCCAGCAGTCCCCCGGGGGGCTACGAGCAGTACTTC
>few|TRBD1|TRBJ2-7|14|TRBV10-3
CALSSSGTGYEQYF
TGTGCCCTTTCCTCCTCCGGGACAGGGTACGAGCAGTACTTC
>NA|TRBD1|TRBJ2-7|16|TRBV2
CASSAREGTGNYEQYF
TGTGCCAGCAGTGCCAGAGAAGGGACAGGAAACTACGAGCAGTACTTC
>NA|TRBD1|TRBJ2-3|16|TRBV4-1
CASSQEIDRGTDTQYF
TGCGCCAGCAGCCAAGAGATAGACAGGGGCACAGATACGCAGTATTTT
>few|NA|TRBJ2-2|14|TRBV24-1
CATSGSRGTGELFF
TGTGCCACCAGTGGGTCTAGAGGTACCGGGGAGCTGTTTTTT
>NA|NA|TRBJ1-1|11|TRBV20-1
CSARRGKDAFF
TGCAGTGCTAGGAGGGGGAAAGATGCTTTCTTT
>medium-sized|NA|TRBJ1-1|13|TRBV7-2
CASSRKGDTEAFF
TGTGCCAGCAGCCGAAAGGGGGACACTGAAGCTTTCTTT
>NA|NA|TRBJ2-5|14|TRBV6-2/TRBV6-3
CASSYSANGETQYF
TGTGCCAGCAGTTACTCGGCGAACGGGGAGACCCAGTACTTC
>few|NA|TRBJ2-2|15|TRBV6-1
CASSATVRIPGELFF
TGTGCCAGCAGTGCCACTGTTAGGATTCCCGGGGAGCTGTTTTTT
>few|NA|TRBJ1-2|13|TRBV28
CASSFARNYGYTF
TGTGCCAGCAGTTTCGCGAGAAACTATGGCTACACCTTC
>few|NA|TRBJ1-2|14|TRBV27
CASRLTATGYGYTF
TGTGCCAGCCGCCTGACGGCTACGGGGTATGGCTACACCTTC
>few|TRBD1|TRBJ2-3|14|TRBV2
CASSVQGQADTQYF
TGTGCCAGCAGTGTACAGGGGCAGGCAGATACGCAGTATTTT
>NA|NA|TRBJ1-1|13|TRBV11-2
CASSLGRNTEAFF
TGTGCCAGCAGCTTGGGGAGAAACACTGAAGCTTTCTTT
>NA|NA|TRBJ2-2|15|TRBV2
CASSERTGHTGELFF
TGTGCCAGCAGTGAAAGAACAGGTCACACCGGGGAGCTGTTTTTT
>medium-sized|TRBD2|TRBJ2-3|19|TRBV6-6
CASSYSWTSGYLSTDTQYF
TGTGCCAGCAGTTACTCGTGGACTAGCGGATACCTTAGCACAGATACGCAGTATTTT
>once|NA|TRBJ1-6|14|TRBV5-1
CASSLAGGDSPLHF
TGCGCCAGCAGCTTGGCCGGGGGAGATTCACCCCTCCACTTT
>NA|NA|TRBJ1-2|14|TRBV19
CASTPTGANYGYTF
TGTGCCAGTACCCCCACAGGAGCTAACTATGGCTACACCTTC
>few|NA|TRBJ1-5|14|TRBV6-1
CASNLGAGDQPQHF
TGTGCCAGCAATTTAGGGGCTGGGGATCAGCCCCAGCATTTT
>medium-sized|TRBD1|TRBJ2-1|15|TRBV7-8
CASSLGGQEHNEQFF
TGTGCCAGCAGCTTAGGGGGACAGGAACACAATGAGCAGTTCTTC
>few|TRBD1|TRBJ2-7|15|TRBV6-1
CASSAHGQGGYEQYF
TGTGCCAGCAGTGCCCACGGACAGGGGGGCTACGAGCAGTACTTC
>large|NA|TRBJ1-2|13|TRBV6-5
CASSYAGDYGYTF
TGTGCCAGCAGTTACGCTGGGGACTATGGCTACACCTTC
>NA|NA|TRBJ2-2|13|TRBV27
CASSPSLAGELFF
TGTGCCAGCAGTCCTTCCCTCGCCGGGGAGCTGTTTTTT
>few|TRBD1|TRBJ1-1|14|TRBV6-1
CASSEAYRGTEAFF
TGTGCCAGCAGTGAAGCTTACAGGGGCACTGAAGCTTTCTTT
>many|NA|TRBJ1-4|17|TRBV7-9
CASSSRALPGTNEKLFF
TGTGCCAGCAGCTCCAGGGCCCTCCCGGGAACTAATGAAAAACTGTTTTTT
>few|NA|TRBJ1-2|13|TRBV28
CASSLRGLPGYTF
TGTGCCAGCAGTTTGAGGGGTCTTCCCGGCTACACCTTC
>few|NA|TRBJ1-3|14|TRBV28
CYSSYRATGNTIYF
TGTTATTCATCCTACAGGGCAACGGGAAACACCATATATTTT
>NA|NA|TRBJ2-7|15|TRBV2
CASSGGRHNSYEQYF
TGTGCCAGCAGTGGAGGCAGGCACAACTCCTACGAGCAGTACTTC
>few|NA|TRBJ2-3|13|TRBV12-3/TRBV12-4
CASSGGSTDTQYF
TGTGCCAGCAGTGGGGGCTCCACAGATACGCAGTATTTT
>NA|TRBD1|TRBJ1-1|15|TRBV6-1
CASSDPGGGNTEAFF
TGTGCCAGCAGCGACCCAGGGGGCGGGAACACTGAAGCTTTCTTT
>few|NA|TRBJ1-2|11|TRBV28
CASSAGEGYTF
TGTGCCAGCAGTGCGGGGGAAGGCTACACCTTC
>NA|NA|TRBJ1-6|16|TRBV6-1
CASSESYGLYNSPLHF
TGTGCCAGCAGTGAATCCTACGGGCTCTATAATTCACCCCTCCACTTT
>NA|NA|TRBJ2-3|13|TRBV19
CASSRTREDTQYF
TGTGCCAGTAGTCGTACCAGGGAGGATACGCAGTATTTT